A single sample gave rise to the 9 T cell receptor beta chains below, sequenced in a study of Graves' ophthalmopathy and Graves' hyperthyroidism. Beta-chain TCR CDR3 regions were amplified from RNA transcripts. RT-PCR with HTBI primers came first, then second-round multiplex PCR. Using its own MiXCR run on the multiplex PCR reads, TCRdb lists one record per CDR3 protein. The repertoire has a few hundred thousand distinct CDR3 sequences, over 20% of them found once; the top ten carry 3%. Sample: peripheral blood. These receptors came from a woman under 30 with stable Graves' hyperthyroidism.

A few counts support this clonotype. The V call is TRBV6-1, the J call TRBJ2-7, with a tentative D call TRBD2 (5 bases). CDR3 length: 15 amino acids. Germline V gene lookup returns CDR1 MNHNS and CDR2 SASEGT. Trimming cost V 0 bases and J 3 bases, with 12 bases left between them. The CDR3 loop reads CASSEADGMYYEQYF. CDR3 bases: TGTGCCAGCAGTGAAGCCGACGGGATGTACTACGAGCAGTACTTC.

This clonotype was detected many times. The rearrangement joins TRBV28 to TRBJ2-2, with TRBD1 identical over 9 bases. Germline CDR1 and CDR2: MDHEN and SYDVKM. With V trimmed by 1 base and J by 4 bases, 13 bases remained unmatched. The CDR3 is 19 residues long. The CDR3 bases are TGTGCCAGCAGTTTATTTATAGGGACAGGGCCTCTTGGCACCGGGGAGCTGTTTTTT. It codes for CASSLFIGTGPLGTGELFF.

In this sample, this clonotype turned up many times. The chain has TRBV27 and TRBJ2-7, with a possible D match to TRBD2 (5 bases). Germline V CDR1 and CDR2: MNHEY, SMNVEV (reference sequence). V was clipped by 10 bases and J by 8 bases, with 12 bases between them. This CDR3 comprises 10 residues. The CDR3 region is CAIRTGKQYF. The CDR3 DNA sequence: TGTGCCATCCGGACTGGGAAGCAGTACTTC.

In this sample, this clonotype turned up many times. The rearrangement uses TRBV20-1 and TRBJ2-5; 10 nucleotides match TRBD2. The CDR3 is made up of 14 amino acids. In germline, CDR1 is DFQATT, CDR2 SNEGSKA (reference sequence). V shed 5 bases and J 4 bases; nucleotides not matched to a gene: 7. CDR3 protein: CSASLAGVIETQYF. For the CDR3, the DNA is TGCAGTGCTTCCCTAGCGGGAGTAATAGAGACCCAGTACTTC.

In its sample, this clonotype was seen many times. V is TRBV4-1 and J is TRBJ2-7, with D perhaps TRBD2 (5 bases). The germline gives CDR1 MGHRA, CDR2 YSYEKL. Trimming removed 1 base at V and 1 base at J, with 8 bases between. This CDR3 region has 14 residues. CDR3 residues: CASSQVGVSYEQYF. CDR3 coding DNA: TGCGCCAGCAGCCAAGTCGGGGTTTCCTACGAGCAGTACTTC.

This clonotype showed up many times. The chain uses TRBV6-2 or TRBV6-3 and TRBJ2-5, with D uncertain. V was clipped by 2 bases and J by 2 bases, with 6 bases between them. The CDR3 extends over 13 amino acids. Looked up from germline, CDR1 is MNHEY and CDR2 is SVGEGT. The CDR3 DNA reads as TGTGCCAGCAGTTACGGCCCACAAGAGACCCAGTACTTC. It yields the protein CASSYGPQETQYF.

This clonotype was counted many times. One end of the junction is discordant with germline, which a read error may explain. This chain joins TRBV12-3 or TRBV12-4 and TRBJ2-5, with D possibly being TRBD2 (6 bases). CDR3 length equals 13 residues. The CDR3 sequence is CASSLRGRETQCF. The CDR3 DNA follows: TGTGCCAGCAGTTTAAGGGGCCGGGAGACCCAGTGCTTC.

To note about this clonotype: This may stem from a read error, because a much larger clone lies one nucleotide away. The V gene is TRBV2, the J gene TRBJ2-7, with 12 positions matching TRBD1. Germline V gene data show CDR1 as SNHLY and CDR2 as FYNNEI. The CDR3 covers 13 residues. DNA of the CDR3: TGTGCCAGCGGGGGACAGGGGGCGTACGAGCAGTGCTTC. Translated, it gives CASGGQGAYEQCF.

This clonotype occurred many times. This sequence joins TRBV7-9 and TRBJ1-1, with 11 bases lining up with TRBD1. After removal of 2 bases from V and 4 bases from J, the junction contained 12 bases not matched to a gene. From germline, CDR1 is SEHNR and CDR2 FQNEAQ (reference sequence). This CDR3 is 18 amino acids long. The CDR3 here is CASSLSRWDRGTGTEAFF. CDR3 sequence (DNA): TGTGCCAGCAGCTTATCGCGGTGGGACAGGGGGACTGGCACTGAAGCTTTCTTT.